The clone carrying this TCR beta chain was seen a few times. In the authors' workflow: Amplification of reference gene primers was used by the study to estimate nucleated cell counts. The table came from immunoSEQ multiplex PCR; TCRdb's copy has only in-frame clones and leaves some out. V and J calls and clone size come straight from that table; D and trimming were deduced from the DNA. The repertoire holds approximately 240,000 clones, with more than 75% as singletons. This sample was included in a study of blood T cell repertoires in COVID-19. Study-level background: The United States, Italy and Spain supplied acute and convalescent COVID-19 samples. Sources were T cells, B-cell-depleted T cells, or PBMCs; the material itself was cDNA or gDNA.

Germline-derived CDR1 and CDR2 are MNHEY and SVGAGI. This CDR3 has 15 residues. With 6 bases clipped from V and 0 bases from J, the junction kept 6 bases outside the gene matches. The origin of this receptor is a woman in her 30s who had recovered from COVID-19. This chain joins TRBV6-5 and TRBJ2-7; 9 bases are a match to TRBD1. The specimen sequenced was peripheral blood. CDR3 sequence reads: CASSKGTGFSYEQYF. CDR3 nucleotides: TGTGCCAGCAGCAAGGGGACAGGGTTCTCCTACGAGCAGTACTTC.